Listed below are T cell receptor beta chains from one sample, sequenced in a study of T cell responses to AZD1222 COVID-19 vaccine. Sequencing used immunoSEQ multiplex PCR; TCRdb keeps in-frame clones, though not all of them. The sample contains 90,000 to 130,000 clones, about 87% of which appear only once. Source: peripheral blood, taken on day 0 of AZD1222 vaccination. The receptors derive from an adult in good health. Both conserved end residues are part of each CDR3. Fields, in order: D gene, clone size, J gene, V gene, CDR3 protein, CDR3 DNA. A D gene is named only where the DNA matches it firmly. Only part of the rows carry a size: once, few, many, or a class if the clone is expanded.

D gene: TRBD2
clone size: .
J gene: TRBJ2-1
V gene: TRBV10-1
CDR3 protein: CASGGTTFYEQFF
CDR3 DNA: TGCGCCAGCGGGGGGACTACGTTCTATGAGCAGTTCTTC

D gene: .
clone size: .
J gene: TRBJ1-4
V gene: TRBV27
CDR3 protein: CASSLLTRGREKLFF
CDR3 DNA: TGTGCCAGCAGTTTACTAACGCGAGGGCGCGAAAAACTGTTTTTT

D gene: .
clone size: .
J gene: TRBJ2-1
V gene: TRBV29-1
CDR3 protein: CSVVRGTRTSEQFF
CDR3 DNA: TGCAGCGTTGTTAGGGGGACACGGACTAGTGAGCAGTTCTTC

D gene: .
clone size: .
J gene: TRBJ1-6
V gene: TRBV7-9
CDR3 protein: CASSLFDSGNSPLHF
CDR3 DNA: TGTGCCAGCAGCCTTTTCGATTCGGGAAATTCACCCCTCCACTTT

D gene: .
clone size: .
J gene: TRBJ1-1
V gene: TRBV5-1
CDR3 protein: CASSLAKNTEAFF
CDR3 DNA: TGCGCCAGCAGCTTGGCCAAGAACACTGAAGCTTTCTTT

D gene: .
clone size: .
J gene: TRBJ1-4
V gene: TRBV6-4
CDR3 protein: CASSAFASRNEKLFF
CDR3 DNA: TGTGCCAGCAGTGCCTTTGCCAGTCGGAATGAAAAACTGTTTTTT

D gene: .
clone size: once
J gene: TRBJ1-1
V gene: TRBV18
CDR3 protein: CASSPRGRNTEAFF
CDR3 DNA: TGTGCCAGCTCCCCTCGGGGACGAAACACTGAAGCTTTCTTT

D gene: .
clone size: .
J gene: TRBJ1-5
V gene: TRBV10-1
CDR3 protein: CASSESTGKPQHF
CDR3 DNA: TGCGCCAGCAGTGAGTCCACAGGGAAGCCCCAGCATTTT

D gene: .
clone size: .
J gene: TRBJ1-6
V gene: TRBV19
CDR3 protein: CASSMEATPAYNSPLHF
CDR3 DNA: TGTGCCAGTAGTATGGAAGCCACACCAGCCTATAATTCACCCCTCCACTTT

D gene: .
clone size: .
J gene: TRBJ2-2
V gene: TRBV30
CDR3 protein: CAWIGGALTGELFF
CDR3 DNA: TGTGCCTGGATTGGGGGGGCGCTCACCGGGGAGCTGTTTTTT

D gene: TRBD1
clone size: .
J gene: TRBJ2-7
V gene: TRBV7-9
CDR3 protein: CASSPDRGPYEQYF
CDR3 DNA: TGTGCCAGCAGCCCTGACAGGGGGCCCTACGAGCAGTACTTC

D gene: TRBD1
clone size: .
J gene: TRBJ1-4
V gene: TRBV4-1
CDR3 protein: CASSHDPDRGYEKLFF
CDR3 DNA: TGCGCCAGCAGCCACGACCCGGACAGGGGATATGAAAAACTGTTTTTT

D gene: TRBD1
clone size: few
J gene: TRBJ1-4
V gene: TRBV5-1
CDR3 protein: CASSLGDRGREKLFF
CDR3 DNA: TGCGCCAGCAGCTTGGGGGACAGGGGACGTGAAAAACTGTTTTTT

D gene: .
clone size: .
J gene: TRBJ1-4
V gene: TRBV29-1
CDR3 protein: CSGRSDGGGKLFF
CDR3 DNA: TGCAGCGGTCGGTCAGACGGCGGAGGGAAACTGTTTTTT

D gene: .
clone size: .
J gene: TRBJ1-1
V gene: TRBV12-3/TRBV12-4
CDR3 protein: CASMVGYTEAFF
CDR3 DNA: TGTGCCAGCATGGTAGGATACACTGAAGCTTTCTTT

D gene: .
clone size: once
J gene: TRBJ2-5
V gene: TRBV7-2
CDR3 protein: CASSPGQAQETQYF
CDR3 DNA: TGTGCCAGCAGCCCGGGACAAGCTCAAGAGACCCAGTACTTC

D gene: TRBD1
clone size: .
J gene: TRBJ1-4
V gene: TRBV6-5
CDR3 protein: CASSRDRAGEKLFF
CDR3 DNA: TGTGCCAGCAGTCGGGACAGGGCGGGAGAAAAACTGTTTTTT

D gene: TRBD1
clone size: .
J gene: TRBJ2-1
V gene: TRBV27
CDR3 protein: CASSSPWTGRINEQFF
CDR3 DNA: TGTGCCAGCAGTTCCCCCTGGACAGGGAGGATCAATGAGCAGTTCTTC

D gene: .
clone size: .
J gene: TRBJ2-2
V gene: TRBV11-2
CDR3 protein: CASFSLGQGTNTGELFF
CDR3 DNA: TGTGCCAGCTTCAGCTTAGGCCAGGGAACGAACACCGGGGAGCTGTTTTTT

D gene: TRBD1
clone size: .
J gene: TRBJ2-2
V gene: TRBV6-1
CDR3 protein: CASSEDTGGSGELFF
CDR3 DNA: TGTGCCAGCAGTGAAGACACAGGGGGCTCCGGGGAGCTGTTTTTT

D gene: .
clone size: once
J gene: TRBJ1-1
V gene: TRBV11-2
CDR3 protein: CASSLVSLGGSTEAFF
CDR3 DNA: TGTGCCAGCAGCTTAGTTTCTCTGGGAGGGTCCACTGAAGCTTTCTTT

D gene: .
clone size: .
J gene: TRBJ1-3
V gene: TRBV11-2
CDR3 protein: CASMGFATGNTIYF
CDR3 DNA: TGTGCCAGCATGGGGTTCGCAACTGGAAACACCATATATTTT

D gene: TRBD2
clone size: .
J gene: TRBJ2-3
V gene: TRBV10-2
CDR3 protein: CASSESKGTSGKAGDTQYF
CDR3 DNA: TGCGCCAGCAGTGAGTCGAAGGGGACTAGCGGGAAGGCAGGAGATACGCAGTATTTT

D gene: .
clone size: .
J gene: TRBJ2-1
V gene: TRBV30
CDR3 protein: CAWRPLYGNEQFF
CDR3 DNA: TGTGCCTGGAGGCCGCTTTACGGCAATGAGCAGTTCTTC

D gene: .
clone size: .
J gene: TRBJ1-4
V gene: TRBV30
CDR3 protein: CAWRPRDTTRPTNEKLFF
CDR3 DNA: TGTGCCTGGAGGCCCCGGGACACGACAAGACCAACTAATGAAAAACTGTTTTTT

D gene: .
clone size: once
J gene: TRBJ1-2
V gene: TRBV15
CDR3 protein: CATSRGRGALGYGYTF
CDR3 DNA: TGTGCCACCAGCAGAGGTCGGGGGGCGCTCGGCTATGGCTACACCTTC

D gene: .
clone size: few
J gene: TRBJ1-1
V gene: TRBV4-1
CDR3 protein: CASSQMGTTEAFF
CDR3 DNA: TGCGCCAGCAGCCAAATGGGGACCACTGAAGCTTTCTTT

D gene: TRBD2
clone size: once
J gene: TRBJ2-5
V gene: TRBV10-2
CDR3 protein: CASSFLADETQYF
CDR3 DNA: TGCGCCAGCAGTTTTCTAGCGGACGAGACCCAGTACTTC

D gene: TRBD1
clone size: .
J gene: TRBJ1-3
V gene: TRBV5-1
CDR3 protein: CASSSWTGANTIYF
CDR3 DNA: TGCGCCAGCAGCTCATGGACAGGGGCAAACACCATATATTTT

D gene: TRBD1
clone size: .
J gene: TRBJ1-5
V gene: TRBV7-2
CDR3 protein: CASSWDRSQPQHF
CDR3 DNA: TGTGCCAGCAGCTGGGACAGGAGTCAGCCCCAGCATTTT

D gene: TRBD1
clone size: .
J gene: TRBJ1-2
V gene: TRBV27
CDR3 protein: CASSLRQGAYGYTF
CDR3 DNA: TGTGCCAGCAGTTTACGACAGGGGGCGTATGGCTACACCTTC

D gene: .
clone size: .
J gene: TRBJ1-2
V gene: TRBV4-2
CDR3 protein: CASSQDLGISGYGYTF
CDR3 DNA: TGTGCCAGCAGCCAAGATCTCGGGATCTCCGGCTATGGCTACACCTTC

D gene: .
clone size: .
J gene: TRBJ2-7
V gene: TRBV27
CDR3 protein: CASSLKWSYEQYF
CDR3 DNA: TGTGCCAGCAGTTTAAAGTGGTCCTACGAGCAGTACTTC

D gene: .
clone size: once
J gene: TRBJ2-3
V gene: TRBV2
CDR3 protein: CASQGQGNTDTQYF
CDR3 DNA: TGTGCCAGCCAGGGTCAGGGGAACACAGATACGCAGTATTTT

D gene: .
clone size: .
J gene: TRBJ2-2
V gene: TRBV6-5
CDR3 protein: CASAVKRASTGELFF
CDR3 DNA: TGTGCCAGCGCGGTAAAGAGGGCAAGCACCGGGGAGCTGTTTTTT

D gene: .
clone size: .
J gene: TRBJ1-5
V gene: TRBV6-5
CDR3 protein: CASSLTGGNQPQHF
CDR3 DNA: TGTGCCAGCAGCCTTACCGGGGGGAATCAGCCCCAGCATTTT

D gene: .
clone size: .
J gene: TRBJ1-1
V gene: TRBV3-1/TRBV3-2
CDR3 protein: CASSREGTLGEAFF
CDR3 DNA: TGTGCCAGCAGCCGAGAGGGGACGCTGGGCGAGGCTTTCTTT

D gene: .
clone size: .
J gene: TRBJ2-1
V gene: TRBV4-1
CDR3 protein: CASSQGRGNSYNEQFF
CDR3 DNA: TGCGCCAGCAGCCAAGGCCGGGGGAACTCCTACAATGAGCAGTTCTTC

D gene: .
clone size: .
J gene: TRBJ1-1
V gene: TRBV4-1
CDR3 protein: CASSTPGGPLSRSRMNTEAFF
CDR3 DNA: TGCGCCAGCAGCACCCCCGGGGGTCCCCTATCTCGGTCCCGAATGAACACTGAAGCTTTCTTT

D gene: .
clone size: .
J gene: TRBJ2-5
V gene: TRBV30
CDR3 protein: CAWSVPSGGETQYF
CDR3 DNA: TGTGCCTGGAGTGTACCCTCGGGCGGGGAGACCCAGTACTTC

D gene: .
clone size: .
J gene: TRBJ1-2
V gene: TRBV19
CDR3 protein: CASSMQRANYGYTF
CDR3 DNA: TGTGCCAGTAGTATGCAAAGAGCTAACTATGGCTACACCTTC

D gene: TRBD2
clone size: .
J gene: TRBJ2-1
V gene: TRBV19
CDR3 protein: CASSLAIREGREQFF
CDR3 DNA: TGTGCCAGTAGCCTGGCTATTCGGGAGGGCCGAGAGCAGTTCTTC